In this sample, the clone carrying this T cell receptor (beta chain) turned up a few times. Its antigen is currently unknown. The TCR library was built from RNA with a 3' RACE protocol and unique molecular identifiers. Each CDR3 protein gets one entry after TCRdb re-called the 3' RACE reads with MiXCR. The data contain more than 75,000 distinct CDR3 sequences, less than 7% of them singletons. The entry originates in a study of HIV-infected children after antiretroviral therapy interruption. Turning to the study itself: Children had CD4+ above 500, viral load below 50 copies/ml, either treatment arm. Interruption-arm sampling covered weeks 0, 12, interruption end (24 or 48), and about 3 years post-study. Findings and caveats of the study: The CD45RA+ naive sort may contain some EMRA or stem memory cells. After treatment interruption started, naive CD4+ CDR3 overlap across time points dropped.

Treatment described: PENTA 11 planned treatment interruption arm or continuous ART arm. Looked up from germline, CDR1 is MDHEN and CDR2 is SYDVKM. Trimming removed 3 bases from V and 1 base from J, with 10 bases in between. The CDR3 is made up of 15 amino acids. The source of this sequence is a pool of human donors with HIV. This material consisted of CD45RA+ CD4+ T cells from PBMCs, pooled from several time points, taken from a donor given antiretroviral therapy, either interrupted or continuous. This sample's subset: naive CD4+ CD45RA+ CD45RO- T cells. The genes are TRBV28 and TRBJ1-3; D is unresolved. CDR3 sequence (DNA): TGTGCCAGCAGTTTCGAGAGGGTTTCTGGAAACACCATATATTTT. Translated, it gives CASSFERVSGNTIYF.